The subject of this entry is one T cell receptor beta chain. Participant age was roughly 18 to 89 years, and participants resided in fewer than 25 US areas. Clinical histories supplied by participants themselves formed the basis of cohort assignment. These data are taken from a study of blood T cell repertoires in COVID-19. Study-wide background: Spain, Italy and the United States supplied samples that represented acute and convalescent COVID-19. From T cells, B-cell-depleted T cells, or PBMCs came the material, which was cDNA or gDNA.

Germline assignment: CDR1 MNHEY and CDR2 SVGAGI. The CDR3 is 12 residues long. V lost 8 bases, J lost 1 base, and 6 bases lay in between. The protocol was immunoSEQ multiplex PCR, while the TCRdb copy is restricted to in-frame clones and leaves out a portion. The repertoire holds over 250,000 clones, with about 89% as singletons. J is TRBJ1-5 and V is TRBV6-5; D may be TRBD1 (6 bases). The source of this sequence is a man aged 35-49 years who had recovered from COVID-19. Sequencing used PBMCs or T cells enriched from blood (not recorded which). In nucleotides, the CDR3 is TGTGCCAGCCAGGGGAGCAATCAGCCCCAGCATTTT. It specifies CASQGSNQPQHF.